This T cell receptor beta chain came from a study of T cell responses to AZD1222 COVID-19 vaccine. Trimming shortened V by 4 bases and J by 11 bases, and 11 bases separated the two germline ends. CDR3 length: 11 amino acids. The V gene's germline CDR1 is SEHNR and CDR2 FQNEAQ (reference sequence). Profiled with immunoSEQ multiplex PCR; TCRdb holds only in-frame clones, not every one. The sample has some 170,000 clones; more than 75% are singletons. This chain uses TRBV7-9 with TRBJ1-1, with D unresolved. The source material was peripheral blood, sampled 28 days after the second AZD1222 dose. The receptor was derived from an adult who received the AZD1222 COVID-19 vaccine. Here the CDR3 reads CASSSVSGAFF. The CDR3 DNA sequence: TGTGCCAGCAGCTCCGTGTCCGGCGCTTTCTTT.